This entry concerns a single T cell receptor beta chain. Data came from immunoSEQ multiplex PCR; TCRdb stores just in-frame clones and leaves some out. The sample yields about 21,000 clones, under 95% seen once. Germline CDR1 and CDR2: SGHNT and YENEEA. There are 14 residues in the CDR3. With V trimmed by 5 bases and J by 1 base, 4 bases remained unmatched. The data belong to a study of monozygotic twins with cystic fibrosis. V is TRBV11-3 and J is TRBJ1-1, with 7 bases aligning to TRBD1. The source is a girl aged 2 to 9 with cystic fibrosis. Material: blood. CDR3 region: CASSPGTANTEAFF. DNA for the CDR3: TGTGCCAGCAGCCCTGGGACAGCGAACACTGAAGCTTTCTTT. The full variable domain, completed using reference TRBV11-3 and TRBJ1-1, is EAGVVQSPRYKIIEKKQPVAFWCNPISGHNTLYWYLQNLGQGPELLIRYENEEAVDDSQLPKDRFSAERLKGVDSTLKIQPAELGDSAVYLCASSPGTANTEAFFGQGTRLTVV.